Presented here are 19 T cell receptor beta chains from one specimen sequenced in a study of shared clonotypes between healthy human individuals. Libraries were prepared by immunoSEQ multiplex PCR; TCRdb keeps only in-frame clonotypes and omits some of them. The sample has millions of clones; more than 80% are singletons. Sequencing was carried out using naive CD4+ T cells from PBMCs. Subset described: CD45RA+ positively selected. These receptor sequences come from a man aged 18 to 29 in good health. Some clones in this sample may be carry-over from other donors' samples.

The chain employs TRBV11-2 and TRBJ2-7, with 7 bases lining up with TRBD1. CDR1 SGHAT and CDR2 FQNNGV come from the germline V gene. J gave up 2 bases and V 5 bases, and 3 bases lay outside the gene matches. CDR3 size: 13 residues. The CDR3 region is CASSLTGAYEQYF. For the CDR3, the DNA is TGTGCCAGCAGCCTTACAGGGGCCTACGAGCAGTACTTC.

The rearrangement uses TRBV11-2 and TRBJ2-1; TRBD1 or TRBD2 may be the D gene (6 bases each). Between the trimmed V and J ends, which lost 6 bases and 4 bases, there was a span of 16 bases. There are 15 residues in the CDR3. The germline V gene has CDR1 SGHAT and CDR2 FQNNGV. In DNA, the CDR3 is TGTGCCAGCAGAGGGGGGCGGCCGGCGTACAATGAGCAGTTCTTC. Its protein is CASRGGRPAYNEQFF.

The chain has TRBV4-2 and TRBJ2-5; tentative D call: TRBD2 (5 bases). The CDR3 length is 12 residues. Germline CDR1 is LGHNA and CDR2 is YNFKEQ. Trimming shortened V by 1 base and J by 5 bases, and 5 bases separated the two germline ends. The CDR3 loop reads CASSQGGETQYF. The CDR3 DNA follows: TGTGCCAGCAGCCAAGGAGGGGAGACCCAGTACTTC.

This chain links TRBV28 with TRBJ2-7, with D hard to call. Trimming removed 6 bases at V and 2 bases at J, with 14 bases between. The germline V gene has CDR1 MDHEN and CDR2 SYDVKM. This CDR3 spans 14 amino acids. The CDR3 protein is CASSFAGTTYEQYF. For the CDR3, the DNA is TGTGCCAGCAGCTTCGCCGGCACCACCTACGAGCAGTACTTC.

The chain is built from TRBV2 and TRBJ2-7; tentatively, D is TRBD1 (6 bases). Trimming removed 5 bases from V and 2 bases from J, with 16 bases in between. Germline V gene lookup returns CDR1 SNHLY and CDR2 FYNNEI. The CDR3 totals 15 residues. The CDR3 sequence: CASSKQGRIPYEQYF. CDR3 nucleotides: TGTGCCAGCAGTAAACAGGGTAGGATACCCTACGAGCAGTACTTC.

The chain couples TRBV2 to TRBJ1-4; D is ambiguous. The germline CDR1 and CDR2 sequences are SNHLY and FYNNEI. The V and J ends lost 3 bases and 6 bases respectively, with 14 bases between them. The CDR3 is made up of 15 amino acids. The CDR3 DNA is TGTGCCAGCAGTGAGATTCTGGGTGCGGATGAAAAACTGTTTTTT. This encodes CASSEILGADEKLFF.

Remarks on this clone: This specimen includes other DNA sequences encoding the same CDR3. The rearrangement uses TRBV19 and TRBJ2-5; 7 bases map to TRBD2. The CDR3 loop spans 13 amino acids. The germline V gene encodes CDR1 LNHDA and CDR2 SQIVND (reference sequence). The ends lost 1 base at V and 5 bases at J; junction bases unmatched: 1. DNA for the CDR3: TGTGCCAGTAGTATAGTCGGGGGGGAGACCCAGTACTTC. It encodes CASSIVGGETQYF.

This clone has only one observation. This chain joins TRBV5-1 and TRBJ1-4; D possibly corresponds to TRBD1 (5 bases). With 4 bases removed from V and 5 bases from J, the gap between germline ends came to 15 bases. The CDR3 has 15 amino acids. Looked up from germline, CDR1 is SGHRS and CDR2 is YFSETQ. The CDR3 nucleotides read TGCGCCAGCAGCAGTTACGGGGCCAGGAATGAAAAACTGTTTTTT. Translated: CASSSYGARNEKLFF.

The J gene is TRBJ1-5, the V gene TRBV28; 9 nucleotides match TRBD1. The CDR3 totals 16 residues. V was pared by 2 bases and J by 7 bases, with 9 bases of the junction left unmatched. Germline values: CDR1 MDHEN, CDR2 SYDVKM. Here the CDR3 reads CASSLIQGAGWQPQHF. CDR3 bases: TGTGCCAGCAGTTTAATACAGGGGGCTGGTTGGCAGCCCCAGCATTTT.

The gene calls are TRBV7-3 and TRBJ2-3; TRBD2 might be the D (6 bases). CDR1 and CDR2 from the germline V gene are SGHTA and FQGTGA. V lost 0 bases and J 4 bases, leaving 14 bases between the germline ends. This CDR3 spans 16 amino acids. CDR3 protein: CASSLTLTGGPDTQYF. The DNA for the CDR3 is TGTGCCAGCAGCTTAACGTTAACCGGGGGTCCAGATACGCAGTATTTT.

A note on this clone: Different DNA sequences within this sample yield the same CDR3. The chain uses TRBV6-6 and TRBJ2-5; 8 nucleotides align to TRBD1. Germline V lookup: CDR1 MNHNY, CDR2 SVGAGI (reference sequence). This CDR3 is 15 amino acids long. The V gene end was trimmed by 5 bases and the J gene end by 4 bases; junction bases not matched to a gene: 9. CDR3 coding DNA: TGTGCCAGCAGTCGCGGACAGGGAATGGGAGAGACCCAGTACTTC. Amino acid sequence: CASSRGQGMGETQYF.

The chain has TRBV18 and TRBJ1-2, with TRBD1 as a possible D gene (6 bases). Germline assignment: CDR1 KGHSH and CDR2 LQKENI. Trimming pared 0 bases from V and 3 bases from J, leaving 11 bases between. The CDR3 extends over 15 amino acids. The CDR3 protein is CASSPPGGMDYGYTF. CDR3 coding DNA: TGTGCCAGCTCACCACCGGGGGGCATGGACTATGGCTACACCTTC. Based on the CDR3 plus reference TRBV18 and TRBJ1-2, the full variable domain is NAGVMQNPRHLVRRRGQEARLRCSPMKGHSHVYWYRQLPEEGLKFMVYLQKENIIDESGMPKERFSAEFPKEGPSILRIQQVVRGDSAAYFCASSPPGGMDYGYTFGSGTRLTVV.

This chain connects TRBV19 to TRBJ1-1; 7 bases are shared with TRBD1. V lost 7 bases to trimming and J lost 1 base; unmatched junction nucleotides: 15. The CDR3 is made up of 17 amino acids. In germline, CDR1 is LNHDA, CDR2 SQIVND (reference sequence). CDR3 coding DNA: TGTGCCAGTATCCCCCCAGGGAGGGGGCAAAGGAACACTGAAGCTTTCTTT. Translated, it gives CASIPPGRGQRNTEAFF.

V and J are TRBV10-1 and TRBJ2-1; tentative D call: TRBD2 (6 bases). CDR1 is WNHNN, CDR2 SYGVQD, per germline (reference sequence). The germline V and J ends were trimmed by 0 bases and 3 bases, with 15 bases remaining between them. CDR3 length: 17 amino acids. This CDR3 is CASSESVSGVVYNEQFF. Here the CDR3 DNA reads TGCGCCAGCAGTGAGTCGGTTTCGGGAGTAGTCTACAATGAGCAGTTCTTC.

V is TRBV9 and J is TRBJ2-5, with D possibly being TRBD1 (6 bases). Trimming took off 5 bases at V and 1 base at J, with 9 bases between the two ends. Per the germline V gene, CDR1 is SGDLS and CDR2 is YYNGEE. This CDR3 is 13 amino acids long. In DNA form, the CDR3 reads TGTGCCAGCAGTTGGACAGCCCAAGAGACCCAGTACTTC. It is translated as CASSWTAQETQYF.

The V call is TRBV5-4, the J call TRBJ2-2, with TRBD2 matching over 13 bases. CDR3 length: 16 amino acids. Per germline, CDR1 SGHNT and CDR2 YYREEE (reference sequence). V gave up 3 bases and J gave up 4 bases; unmatched junction bases: 3. The CDR3: CASSSGLAGATGELFF. As DNA, the CDR3 is TGTGCCAGCAGCTCTGGACTAGCGGGAGCCACCGGGGAGCTGTTTTTT.

Points on this clone: The same CDR3 arises from other DNA sequences in this sample as well. CDR3: CASSLRGADTQYF. CDR3 DNA: TGTGCCAGCAGTTTAAGAGGAGCAGATACGCAGTATTTT. This chain joins TRBV27 and TRBJ2-3; D is undetermined. CDR1 is MNHEY, CDR2 SMNVEV, per germline (reference sequence). The CDR3 is made up of 13 amino acids. Trimming took 2 bases from V and 4 from J, leaving 7 bases between them.

This chain joins TRBV15 and TRBJ2-3; perhaps TRBD2 as D (6 bases). The CDR3 is made up of 16 amino acids. Germline V gene lookup returns CDR1 LNHNV and CDR2 YYDKDF (reference sequence). Trimming removed 8 bases at V and 3 bases at J, with 21 bases between. The DNA for the CDR3 is TGTGCCACCGGGGTAACGCGCGGGACGATTACAGATACGCAGTATTTT. Amino acids: CATGVTRGTITDTQYF.

The gene calls are TRBV29-1 and TRBJ1-1; D remains ambiguous. The V gene lost 4 bases and the J gene lost 0 bases, with 9 bases spanning the gap. This CDR3 spans 13 amino acids. Germline-derived CDR1 and CDR2 are SQVTM and ANQGSEA. The DNA of the CDR3 is TGCAGCGTTGGTAATCATATGAACACTGAAGCTTTCTTT. Protein product: CSVGNHMNTEAFF.